Reported below is one T cell receptor (beta chain). The data stem from a study of blood T cell repertoires in COVID-19. Study-wide background: Sample material is recorded as cDNA or gDNA derived from T cells, B-cell-depleted T cells, or PBMCs.

This CDR3 contains 9 residues. Between the trimmed V and J ends, which lost 8 bases and 12 bases, there was a span of 11 bases. CDR1 LNHNV and CDR2 YYDKDF come from the germline V gene (reference sequence). Cohort allocation depended upon clinical history that participants reported. Recovery meant two consecutive negative NP/OP PCR tests, professional clearance, or resolved symptoms. Produced via immunoSEQ multiplex PCR; TCRdb's table is partial and in-frame only. The sample holds fewer than 250,000 clones, approximately 88% seen once. The sample taken for sequencing was PBMCs or T cells enriched from blood (not recorded which). The chain is built from TRBV15 and TRBJ2-7; perhaps TRBD1 as D (5 bases). The sequence derives from a woman aged 25 to 45 who had recovered from COVID-19. CDR3 residues: CATGARRYV. CDR3 sequence (DNA): TGTGCCACCGGGGCCAGGCGGTACGTC.